This T cell receptor (beta chain) was sequenced during a study of T cell responses to AZD1222 COVID-19 vaccine. Study overall: The study pooled second doses at about 4 or about 12 weeks.

The method was immunoSEQ multiplex PCR; TCRdb's version includes in-frame clones alone and lacks a portion of them. This sample has approximately 200,000 clones, with 90% to 95% found just once. This clone appeared once. The CDR3 consists of 18 residues. The V end was cut by 5 bases, the J end by 3 bases, with 20 bases between. The germline gives CDR1 SGHVS, CDR2 FQNEAQ. This clonotype was sampled from an adult in good health. The specimen was peripheral blood, collected on day 0 of AZD1222 vaccination. The chain couples TRBV7-8 to TRBJ1-6; D may be TRBD1 (5 bases). CDR3 nucleotide sequence: TGTGCCAGCAGCCAATTGATTTCAGGGCAGAGCTATAATTCACCCCTCCACTTT. This encodes CASSQLISGQSYNSPLHF.